The entry below gives a single T cell receptor (beta chain) sequence along with its context. The target antigen is unknown. Distinct nucleotide sequences in the sample also encode this CDR3. The source of the sample is a study of lymphopenia after photon versus proton radiotherapy. Broader study findings: Relative stability marked proton patients; photon patients lost diversity and naive cells. Oligoclonal CD8+ Temra expansion after nadir drove photon patients' diversity drop.

Germline CDR1 is SGHRS and CDR2 is YFSETQ. This CDR3 spans 14 amino acids. V was clipped by 6 bases and J by 1 base, with 13 bases between them. TCRdb's table, derived via immunoSEQ multiplex PCR, lists solely in-frame clones and lacks some. Among 40,000 to 55,000 clones listed, roughly 90% were seen once. This material consisted of peripheral blood, taken from a patient treated with photon-based radiotherapy. V gene TRBV5-1 combines with J gene TRBJ1-1; D is possibly TRBD1 (5 bases). The clonotype originates from a woman between 35 and 50 years old with cholangiocarcinoma. The chain's CDR3 is CASKEGRSNTEAFF. The CDR3 DNA sequence: TGCGCCAGCAAGGAGGGGAGGTCGAACACTGAAGCTTTCTTT.